This T cell receptor (beta chain) was documented in a study of OX40 agonist ivuxolimab in advanced cancers. The ends were cut back, 1 base at V and 4 bases at J, with 8 bases in the middle. The CDR3 loop spans 14 amino acids. Germline CDR1 LGHNA, CDR2 YSLEER. The method was immunoSEQ multiplex PCR; TCRdb's version includes in-frame clones alone and lacks a portion of them. The data show 50,000 to 70,000 clones, 91% seen once. V gene TRBV4-3 combines with J gene TRBJ1-5; no clear D gene. This receptor was identified in an adult with an advanced solid tumor such as melanoma, head and neck, liver or kidney cancer. This material consisted of CD4+ or CD8+ T cells sorted from blood, taken in a trial of the OX40 agonist ivuxolimab. Written as DNA, the CDR3 is TGCGCCAGCAGCCAAGCAATCGTGAATCAGCCCCAGCATTTT. This translates into CASSQAIVNQPQHF.